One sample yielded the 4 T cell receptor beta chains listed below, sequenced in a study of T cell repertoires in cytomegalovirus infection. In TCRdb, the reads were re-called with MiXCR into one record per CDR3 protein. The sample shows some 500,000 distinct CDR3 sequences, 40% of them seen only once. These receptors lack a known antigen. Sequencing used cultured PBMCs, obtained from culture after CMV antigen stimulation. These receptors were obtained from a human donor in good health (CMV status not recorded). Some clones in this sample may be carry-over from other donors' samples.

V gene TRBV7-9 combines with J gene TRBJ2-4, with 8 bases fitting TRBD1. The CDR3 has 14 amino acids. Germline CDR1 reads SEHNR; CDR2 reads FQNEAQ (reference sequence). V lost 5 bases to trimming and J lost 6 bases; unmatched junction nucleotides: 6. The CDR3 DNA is TGTGCCAGCAGCCGTCCAGGACAGGGAAACATTCAGTACTTC. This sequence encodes CASSRPGQGNIQYF.

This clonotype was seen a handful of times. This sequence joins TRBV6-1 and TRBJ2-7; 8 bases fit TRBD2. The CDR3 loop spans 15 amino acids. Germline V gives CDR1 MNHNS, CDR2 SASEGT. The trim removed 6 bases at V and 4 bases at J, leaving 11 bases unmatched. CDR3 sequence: CASSHAIAGIYEQYF. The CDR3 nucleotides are TGTGCCAGCAGCCACGCGATAGCGGGGATTTACGAGCAGTACTTC.

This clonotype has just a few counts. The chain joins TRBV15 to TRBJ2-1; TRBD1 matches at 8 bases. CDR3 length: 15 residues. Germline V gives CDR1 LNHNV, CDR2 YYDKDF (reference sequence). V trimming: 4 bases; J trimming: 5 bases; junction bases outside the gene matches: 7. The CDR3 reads CATSKGTGTDNEQFF. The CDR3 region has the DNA TGTGCCACCAGCAAAGGGACAGGAACAGACAATGAGCAGTTCTTC.

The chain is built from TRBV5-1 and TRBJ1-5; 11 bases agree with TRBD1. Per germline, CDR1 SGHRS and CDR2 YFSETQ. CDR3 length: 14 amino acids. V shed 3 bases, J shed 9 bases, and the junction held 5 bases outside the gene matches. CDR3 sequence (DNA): TGCGCCAGCAGCTCGGGACAGGGGGAGTCGCCCCAGCATTTT. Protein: CASSSGQGESPQHF.